The present T cell receptor beta chain was sequenced within a study of Ad26.COV2.S vaccination and SARS-CoV-2 variants. Turning to the study itself: Intramuscular Ad26.COV2.S doses were given once or twice, 56 days apart.

Overall study results and limits: Placebo recipients showed lower spike-specific TCR breadth than vaccinees.

Method: immunoSEQ multiplex PCR; TCRdb's copy keeps in-frame clones and lacks some. The table includes under 550,000 clones, more than 75% detected once. For this clone: Its antigen remains unidentified.

Trimming took off 4 bases at V and 2 bases at J, with 10 bases between the two ends. In germline, CDR1 is SGHTA, CDR2 FQGNSA. The CDR3 has 14 amino acids. The treatment denotes: about 20 received Ad26.COV2.S at low or high dose, single or two shots; roughly five received placebo; per-sample allocation not given. Sampling occurred on day 63 after the first vaccine or placebo injection. Within Boston, the person who donated was an adult of 18-55 years. Sample: peripheral blood, taken in a trial of Ad26.COV2.S vaccine versus placebo. The V gene is TRBV7-2, the J gene TRBJ2-3; perhaps TRBD1 as D (6 bases). This clonotype was obtained from a person aged 18-60 years who received the Ad26.COV2.S COVID-19 vaccine or a placebo. The CDR3 sequence is CASSSRTVTDTQYF. The CDR3 DNA reads TGTGCCAGCAGCTCAAGGACAGTCACAGATACGCAGTATTTT.